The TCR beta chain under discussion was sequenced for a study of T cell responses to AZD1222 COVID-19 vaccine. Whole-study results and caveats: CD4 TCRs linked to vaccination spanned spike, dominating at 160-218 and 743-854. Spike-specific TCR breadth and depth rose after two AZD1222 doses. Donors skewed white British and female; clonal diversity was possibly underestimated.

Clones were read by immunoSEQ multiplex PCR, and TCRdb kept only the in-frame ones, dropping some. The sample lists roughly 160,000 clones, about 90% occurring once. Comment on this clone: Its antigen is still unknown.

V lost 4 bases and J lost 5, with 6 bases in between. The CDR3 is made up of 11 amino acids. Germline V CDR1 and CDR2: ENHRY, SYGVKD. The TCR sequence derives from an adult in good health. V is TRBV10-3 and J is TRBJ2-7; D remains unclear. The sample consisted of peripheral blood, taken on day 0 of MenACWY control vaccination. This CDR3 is CAISASDEQYF. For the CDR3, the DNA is TGTGCCATCAGTGCGTCGGACGAGCAGTACTTC.